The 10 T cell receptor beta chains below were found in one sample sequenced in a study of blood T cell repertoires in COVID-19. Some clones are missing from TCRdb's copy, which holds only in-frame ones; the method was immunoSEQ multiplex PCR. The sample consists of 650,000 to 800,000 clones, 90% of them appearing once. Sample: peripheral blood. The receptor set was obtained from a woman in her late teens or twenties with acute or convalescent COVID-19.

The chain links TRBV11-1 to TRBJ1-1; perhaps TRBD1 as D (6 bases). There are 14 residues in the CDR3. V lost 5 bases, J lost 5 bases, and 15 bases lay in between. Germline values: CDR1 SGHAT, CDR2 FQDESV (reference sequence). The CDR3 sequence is CASSPRGGNTEAFF. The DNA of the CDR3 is TGTGCCAGCAGCCCCCGGGGGGGCAATACTGAAGCTTTCTTT. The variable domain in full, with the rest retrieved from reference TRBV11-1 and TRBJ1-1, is EAEVAQSPRYKITEKSQAVAFWCDPISGHATLYWYRQILGQGPELLVQFQDESVVDDSQLPKDRFSAERLKGVDSTLKIQPAELGDSAMYLCASSPRGGNTEAFFGQGTRLTVV.

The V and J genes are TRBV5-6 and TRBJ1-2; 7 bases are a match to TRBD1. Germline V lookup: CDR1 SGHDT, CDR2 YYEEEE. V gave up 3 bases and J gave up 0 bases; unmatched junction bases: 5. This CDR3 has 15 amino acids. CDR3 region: CASSYWTGANYGYTF. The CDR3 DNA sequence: TGTGCCAGCAGCTATTGGACAGGTGCTAACTATGGCTACACCTTC. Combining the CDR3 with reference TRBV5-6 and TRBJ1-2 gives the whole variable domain DAGVTQSPTHLIKTRGQQVTLRCSPKSGHDTVSWYQQALGQGPQFIFQYYEEEERQRGNFPDRFSGHQFPNYSSELNVNALLLGDSALYLCASSYWTGANYGYTFGSGTRLTVV.

The CDR3 reads CASSPPAGRDGYTF. The CDR3 region has the DNA TGTGCCAGCTCACCACCGGCGGGGAGGGATGGCTACACCTTC. The V and J genes are TRBV18 and TRBJ1-2; D ambiguous. CDR1 is KGHSH and CDR2 is LQKENI in the germline V gene. V was trimmed by 0 bases and J by 6 bases, leaving 11 bases between them. The CDR3 is made up of 14 amino acids. The full variable domain, in which reference TRBV18 and TRBJ1-2 provide the parts outside the CDR3, is NAGVMQNPRHLVRRRGQEARLRCSPMKGHSHVYWYRQLPEEGLKFMVYLQKENIIDESGMPKERFSAEFPKEGPSILRIQQVVRGDSAAYFCASSPPAGRDGYTFGSGTRLTVV.

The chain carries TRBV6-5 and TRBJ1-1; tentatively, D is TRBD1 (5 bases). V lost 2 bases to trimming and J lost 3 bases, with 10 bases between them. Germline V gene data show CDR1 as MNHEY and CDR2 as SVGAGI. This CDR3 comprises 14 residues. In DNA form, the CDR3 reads TGTGCCAGCAGTTACGGGGGAGGGTACACTGAAGCTTTCTTT. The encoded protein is CASSYGGGYTEAFF.

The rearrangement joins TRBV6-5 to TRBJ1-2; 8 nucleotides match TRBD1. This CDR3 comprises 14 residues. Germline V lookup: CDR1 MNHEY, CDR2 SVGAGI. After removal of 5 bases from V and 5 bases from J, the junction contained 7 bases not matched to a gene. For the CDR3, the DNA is TGTGCCAGCAGTCCGGGGGACAGGTGGTATGGCTACACCTTC. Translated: CASSPGDRWYGYTF.

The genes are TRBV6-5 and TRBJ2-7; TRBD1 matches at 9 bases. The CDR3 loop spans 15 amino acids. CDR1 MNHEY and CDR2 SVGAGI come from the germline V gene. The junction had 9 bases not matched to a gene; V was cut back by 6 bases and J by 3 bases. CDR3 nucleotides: TGTGCCAGCAGAACGACCGGGACAGGGCACTACGAGCAGTACTTC. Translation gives CASRTTGTGHYEQYF.

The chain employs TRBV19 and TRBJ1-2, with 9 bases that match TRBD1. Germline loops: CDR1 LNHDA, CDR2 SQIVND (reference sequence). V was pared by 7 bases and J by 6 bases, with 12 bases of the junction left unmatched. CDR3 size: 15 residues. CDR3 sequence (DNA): TGTGCCAGTAATGCCGGGACAGGGCCTTTGGATGGCTACACCTTC. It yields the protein CASNAGTGPLDGYTF.

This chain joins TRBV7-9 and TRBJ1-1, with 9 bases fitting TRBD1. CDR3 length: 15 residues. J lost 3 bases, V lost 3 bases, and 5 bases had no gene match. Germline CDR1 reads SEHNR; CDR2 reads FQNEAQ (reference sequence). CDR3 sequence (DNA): TGTGCCAGCAGCTTGGAACAGGGGGCTTACACTGAAGCTTTCTTT. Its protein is CASSLEQGAYTEAFF.

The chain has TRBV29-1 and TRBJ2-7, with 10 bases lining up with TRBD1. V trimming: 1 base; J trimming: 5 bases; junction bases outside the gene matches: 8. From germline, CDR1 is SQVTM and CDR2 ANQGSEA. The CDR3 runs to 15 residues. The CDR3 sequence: CSVEVTGQGFNEQYF. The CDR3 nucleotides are TGCAGCGTTGAAGTAACGGGACAGGGGTTCAACGAGCAGTACTTC.

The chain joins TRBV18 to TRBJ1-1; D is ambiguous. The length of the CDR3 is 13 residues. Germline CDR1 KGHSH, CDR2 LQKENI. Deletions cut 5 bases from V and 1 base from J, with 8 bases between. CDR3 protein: CASSTSQNTEAFF. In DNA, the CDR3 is TGTGCCAGCTCAACATCACAGAACACTGAAGCTTTCTTT.